Listed below are T cell receptor beta chains from one sample, sequenced in a study of blood T cell repertoires in COVID-19. Using immunoSEQ multiplex PCR, the repertoire was profiled, and TCRdb retains in-frame clones only, with some absent. The sample lists approximately 330,000 clones, about 90% occurring once. The sample consisted of peripheral blood. The receptors here all came from a woman aged 35 to 49 with COVID-19, enrolled during active disease. The CDR3 runs from the conserved cysteine through the conserved F or W. Each record gives: V gene, clone size, J gene, D gene, CDR3 DNA, CDR3 protein. The D gene is left open where the match is weak. A clone size is listed for some rows: how often the clone was seen (once, few, many), or a class if it is expanded.

TRBV28,.,TRBJ1-5,TRBD1,TGTGCCAGCAGTCCCACGGGACAGTACAATCAGCCCCAGCATTTT,CASSPTGQYNQPQHF
TRBV28,.,TRBJ2-1,.,TGTGCCAGCAGAACCTCAGGGAACAATGAGCAGTTCTTC,CASRTSGNNEQFF
TRBV6-4,.,TRBJ2-1,TRBD2,TGTGCCAGCAGTCGCCTAGCGGAGTCCTACAATGAGCAGTTCTTC,CASSRLAESYNEQFF
TRBV5-4,.,TRBJ2-1,TRBD1,TGTGCCAGCAGCCCCCGACAGGGGAGTCAGGATGAGCAGTTCTTC,CASSPRQGSQDEQFF
TRBV5-1,.,TRBJ1-4,.,TGCGCCAGCAGCCAGACAACTAATGAAAAACTGTTTTTT,CASSQTTNEKLFF
TRBV6-2/TRBV6-3,.,TRBJ2-5,TRBD1,TGTGCCAGCAGTACTATAGGACAGGGTAGAGAGACCCAGTACTTC,CASSTIGQGRETQYF
TRBV7-9,few,TRBJ2-7,TRBD1,TGTGCCAGCGCCGGGACAGGGCCCTACGAGCAGTACTTC,CASAGTGPYEQYF
TRBV19,.,TRBJ1-1,.,TGTGCCAGTAGTATAATGTCGGGTAGCGAAGCTTTCTTT,CASSIMSGSEAFF
TRBV6-5,.,TRBJ2-4,.,TGTGCCAGCAGTTATGCGGCGGCCAAAAACATTCAGTACTTC,CASSYAAAKNIQYF
TRBV9,.,TRBJ2-1,TRBD2,TGTGCCAGCAGCGTAGGTGTAGGAATTAGCGGGGGGGTGTCCTACAATGAGCAGTTCTTC,CASSVGVGISGGVSYNEQFF
TRBV3-1/TRBV3-2,.,TRBJ1-2,.,TGTGCCAGCAGCACGCCGGGATCAGGGGAGTATGGCTACACCTTC,CASSTPGSGEYGYTF
TRBV29-1,.,TRBJ2-7,.,TGCAGCGTTGTTGGAGGGGTCGGTTCCTACGAGCAGTACTTC,CSVVGGVGSYEQYF
TRBV30,.,TRBJ1-2,.,TGTGCCTGGAGTCACGGACGCCAGGGCTATGGCTACACCTTC,CAWSHGRQGYGYTF
TRBV11-2,few,TRBJ2-2,.,TGTGCCAGCAGCTTTTATGGGCAGGCCATCACCGGGGAGCTGTTTTTT,CASSFYGQAITGELFF
TRBV27,.,TRBJ2-1,.,TGTGCCAGCAGTTTATGGGGTAGGGAGGTGTCCTACAATGAGCAGTTCTTC,CASSLWGREVSYNEQFF
TRBV9,.,TRBJ1-2,.,TGTGCCAGCAGCCCGTACACCGCTTCTAACTATGGCTACACCTTC,CASSPYTASNYGYTF
TRBV10-3,.,TRBJ2-1,.,TGTGCCATCAGTGAGTCGACGGGGGTAGCGAGAACGAGGGATGAGCAGTTCTTC,CAISESTGVARTRDEQFF
TRBV6-2/TRBV6-3,.,TRBJ2-7,TRBD2,TGTGCCAGCAGCACGGGACTAGCGGGGGGCTACGAGCAGTACTTC,CASSTGLAGGYEQYF
TRBV12-3/TRBV12-4,.,TRBJ1-1,.,TGTGCCAGCTTGACAGCGAACACTGAAGCTTTCTTT,CASLTANTEAFF
TRBV7-9,.,TRBJ1-5,.,TGTGCCAGCAGCTTAAGGGGTAATCAGCCCCAGCATTTT,CASSLRGNQPQHF
TRBV28,.,TRBJ2-6,.,TGTGCCAGCACCCCGCGGGGTACAGGGGCCAACGTCCTGACTTTC,CASTPRGTGANVLTF
TRBV11-3,.,TRBJ2-5,.,TGTGCCAGCAGCTCCCAGCCTGAGGGGACCCAGTACTTC,CASSSQPEGTQYF
TRBV6-1,few,TRBJ1-2,.,TGTGCCAGCAGTGAAGTTGGGGCAGGGTTGGGCTTTGGCTACACCTTC,CASSEVGAGLGFGYTF
TRBV24-1,.,TRBJ2-3,.,TGTGCCACCAGTGACCTCCGGGGTCCAGATACGCAGTATTTT,CATSDLRGPDTQYF
TRBV5-1,.,TRBJ2-5,TRBD1,TGCGCCAGCAGCTTAGGGACGACAGGGGTAGAGACCCAGTACTTC,CASSLGTTGVETQYF
TRBV7-9,few,TRBJ2-7,TRBD1,TGTGCCAGCAGCTTAGCACAGGTAGGGACAGGGAAGCCCTACGAGCAGTACTTC,CASSLAQVGTGKPYEQYF
TRBV10-3,.,TRBJ1-5,.,TGTGCCATCAGAGGGGAAAATCAGCCCCAGCATTTT,CAIRGENQPQHF
TRBV30,.,TRBJ1-5,.,TGTGCCTGGAGGGATCCCTTGACAGCGAGACACAATCAGCCCCAGCATTTT,CAWRDPLTARHNQPQHF
TRBV12-3/TRBV12-4,.,TRBJ2-7,.,TGTGCCAGCAGTTGGCGGGGGCGTGAGCAGTACTTC,CASSWRGREQYF
TRBV28,.,TRBJ1-4,.,TGTGCCAGCTGGGGGGGGCATAATGAAAAACTGTTTTTT,CASWGGHNEKLFF
TRBV9,few,TRBJ2-5,.,TGTGCCAGCAGTAGACAGCTTACCCAAGAGACCCAGTACTTC,CASSRQLTQETQYF
TRBV7-2,.,TRBJ1-6,TRBD1,TGTGCCAGCAGCTTGGTCGGGACAGGTGGAGGGGGTTCACCCCTCCACTTT,CASSLVGTGGGGSPLHF
TRBV10-3,few,TRBJ2-7,TRBD2,TGTGCCATCGCGGGAGCCTCCTACGAGCAGTACTTC,CAIAGASYEQYF
TRBV5-1,.,TRBJ1-2,.,TGCGCCAGCGGCGTTGAACAGAACTATGGCTACACCTTC,CASGVEQNYGYTF
TRBV12-3/TRBV12-4,.,TRBJ1-1,.,TGTGCCAGCAGTTTGCAGGCCGGGACAGAAGCTTTCTTT,CASSLQAGTEAFF
TRBV5-6,.,TRBJ1-1,TRBD1,TGTGCCAGCAGCTCCCCGCCAGGGGGGTCGGGCACTGAAGCTTTCTTT,CASSSPPGGSGTEAFF
TRBV24-1,.,TRBJ1-5,.,TGTGCCACCAGTGGGCCAGGGGATCAGCCCCAGCATTTT,CATSGPGDQPQHF
TRBV28,once,TRBJ1-1,TRBD1,TGTGCCAGCAGTTCCGGACAGGGAACAGCTTTCTTT,CASSSGQGTAFF
TRBV20-1,.,TRBJ2-7,.,TGCAGTGCTAGTTTATACGGGACTCAAATCTACGAGCAGTACTTC,CSASLYGTQIYEQYF
TRBV30,.,TRBJ1-1,.,TGTGCCTGGAGTGGACTGATTAACACTGAAGCTTTCTTT,CAWSGLINTEAFF
TRBV7-2,.,TRBJ1-2,.,TGTGCCAGCAGCTTATCTCGAGGGTTCTATGGCTACACCTTC,CASSLSRGFYGYTF
TRBV9,once,TRBJ1-6,TRBD1,TGTGCCAGCAGCGTAGCTACAGGACAGGGATTAGACACGAATTCACCCCTCCACTTT,CASSVATGQGLDTNSPLHF
TRBV18,.,TRBJ2-7,TRBD1,TGTGCCAGCTCAGGCGGACAGGCGGAACTGTCCTACGAGCAGTACTTC,CASSGGQAELSYEQYF
TRBV5-1,.,TRBJ2-1,.,TGCGCCAGCAGCTTCACTAACAATGAGCAGTTCTTC,CASSFTNNEQFF
TRBV5-5,.,TRBJ1-2,.,TGTGCCAGCAGCCCACAAGTGGGACATCTAGACTTTCATGGCTACACCTTC,CASSPQVGHLDFHGYTF
TRBV6-5,few,TRBJ2-1,TRBD1,TGTGCCAGCAGTTACACAGGGGTCCACAATGAGCAGTTCTTC,CASSYTGVHNEQFF
TRBV5-6,.,TRBJ2-5,.,TGTGCCAGCAGCTTGGCGGGGGATGAGACCCAGTACTTC,CASSLAGDETQYF